Following are 8 T cell receptor beta chains from one sample sequenced in a study of shared clonotypes between healthy human individuals. Using immunoSEQ multiplex PCR, the repertoire was profiled, and TCRdb retains in-frame clones only, with some absent. Of a few million clones detected, roughly 93% appear once; the ten largest clones hold 0.39%. Sequenced material: naive CD4+ T cells from PBMCs. The subset is: CD45RA+ positively selected. The receptors derive from a man aged 18 to 30 in good health. Some clones in this sample may be carry-over from other donors' samples.

V gene TRBV6-5 combines with J gene TRBJ2-7; no clear D. This CDR3 is built from 15 residues. V was cut by 6 bases and J by 4 bases, with 19 bases left in between. The germline V gene has CDR1 MNHEY and CDR2 SVGAGI. The CDR3 DNA follows: TGTGCCAGCAGGGAAACCCCCGGGCCCTTTTACGAGCAGTACTTC. As protein: CASRETPGPFYEQYF.

The chain combines TRBV15 with TRBJ2-2, with TRBD2 matching 7 bases. V lost 0 bases to trimming and J lost 4 bases; unmatched junction nucleotides: 17. The germline V gene has CDR1 LNHNV and CDR2 YYDKDF (reference sequence). The CDR3 contains 20 residues. As DNA, the CDR3 is TGTGCCACCAGCAGAGATCCCGGGTGGGGGAGCGGGATCAGCACCGGGGAGCTGTTTTTT. Its protein is CATSRDPGWGSGISTGELFF.

This chain uses TRBV11-2 with TRBJ2-1; D might be TRBD1 or TRBD2, each matching 5 bases. V lost 6 bases and J 4 bases, leaving 10 bases between the germline ends. Germline V gene sequence: CDR1 SGHAT, CDR2 FQNNGV. The CDR3 spans 13 residues. The CDR3 sequence is CASRLGTYNEQFF. CDR3 nucleotide sequence: TGTGCCAGCAGGCTAGGGACGTACAATGAGCAGTTCTTC.

The V gene is TRBV6-1, the J gene TRBJ2-3, with 8 bases that match TRBD1. V dropped 4 bases and J dropped 5; count of bases not matched to a gene: 5. The CDR3 is 14 amino acids. Germline CDR1 and CDR2: MNHNS and SASEGT. The chain's CDR3 is CASSADRVVDTQYF. In DNA form, the CDR3 reads TGTGCCAGCAGTGCGGACAGGGTAGTAGATACGCAGTATTTT.

As regards this clone: This sample also contains other DNA sequences that code for the same CDR3. The chain employs TRBV11-2 and TRBJ1-1; TRBD1 matches at 10 bases. Germline-derived CDR1 and CDR2 are SGHAT and FQNNGV. The CDR3 is 14 amino acids. V trimming: 1 base; J trimming: 5 bases; junction bases outside the gene matches: 1. CDR3 in amino acids: CASSLVGQGTEAFF. The CDR3 region has the DNA TGTGCCAGCAGCTTAGTGGGACAGGGGACTGAAGCTTTCTTT.

The chain carries TRBV5-1 and TRBJ2-2; 7 bases are a match to TRBD1. The V and J ends lost 7 bases and 6 bases, in that order; junction bases with no gene match: 9. In germline, CDR1 is SGHRS, CDR2 YFSETQ. This CDR3 contains 14 residues. Here the CDR3 reads CASGDTGAAGELFF. CDR3 nucleotide sequence: TGCGCCAGCGGCGATACAGGGGCGGCCGGGGAGCTGTTTTTT. The whole variable domain, remainder taken from reference TRBV5-1 and TRBJ2-2, is KAGVTQTPRYLIKTRGQQVTLSCSPISGHRSVSWYQQTPGQGLQFLFEYFSETQRNKGNFPGRFSGRQFSNSRSEMNVSTLELGDSALYLCASGDTGAAGELFFGEGSRLTVL.

The chain is built from TRBV29-1 and TRBJ1-1, with 7 positions matching TRBD1. With 6 bases clipped from V and 4 bases from J, the junction kept 8 bases outside the gene matches. The CDR3 consists of 13 residues. Germline V CDR1 and CDR2: SQVTM, ANQGSEA. The CDR3 nucleotides read TGCAGCGTCGCTTCACGACAGGGCACTGAAGCTTTCTTT. Translated: CSVASRQGTEAFF.

This clone was detected only once. The chain uses TRBV28 and TRBJ1-2; no clear D. The CDR3 covers 16 residues. Trimming shortened V by 5 bases and J by 1 base, and 17 bases separated the two germline ends. Germline-derived CDR1 and CDR2 are MDHEN and SYDVKM. CDR3 sequence reads: CASSPTQSFFNYGYTF. The CDR3, as DNA: TGTGCCAGCAGTCCGACACAGTCCTTCTTTAACTATGGCTACACCTTC.